This T cell receptor beta chain emerged from a study of T cell responses to AZD1222 COVID-19 vaccine. The wider study: Second-dose timings of about 4 or about 12 weeks were pooled. Study results and limitations: Close to half of all spike-specific TCRs reportedly target regions of the variants that are unmutated.

Points on this clone: Its antigen remains unknown.

Germline CDR1 and CDR2: SNHLY and FYNNEI. The ends lost 6 bases at V and 10 bases at J; junction bases unmatched: 14. The CDR3 is 16 residues long. Produced via immunoSEQ multiplex PCR; TCRdb's table is partial and in-frame only. The sample lists about 150,000 clones, approximately 90% seen once, with less than 3% in the top ten. The receptor comes from an adult in good health. Sample: peripheral blood, taken on day 0 of AZD1222 vaccination. This chain connects TRBV2 to TRBJ1-6, with TRBD1 matching over 8 bases. The CDR3 is CASSTGSGTGRSPLHF. CDR3 DNA sequence: TGTGCCAGCAGCACTGGATCGGGGACAGGTCGGTCACCCCTCCACTTT.